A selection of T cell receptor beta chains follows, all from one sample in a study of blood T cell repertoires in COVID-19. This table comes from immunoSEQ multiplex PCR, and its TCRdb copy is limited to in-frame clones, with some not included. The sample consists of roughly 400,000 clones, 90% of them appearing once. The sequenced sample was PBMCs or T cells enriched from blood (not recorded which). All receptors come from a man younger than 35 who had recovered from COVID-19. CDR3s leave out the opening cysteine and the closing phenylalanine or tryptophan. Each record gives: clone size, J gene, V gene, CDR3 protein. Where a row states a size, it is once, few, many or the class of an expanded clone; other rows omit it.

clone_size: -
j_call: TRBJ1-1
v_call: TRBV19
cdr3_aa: ASSPLRQEAF

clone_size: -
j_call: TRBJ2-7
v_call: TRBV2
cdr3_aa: ASSREGSSYEQY

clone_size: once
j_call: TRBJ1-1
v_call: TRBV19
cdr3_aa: ASIGGKGASEAF

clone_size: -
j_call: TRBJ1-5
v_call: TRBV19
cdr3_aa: ASSTRDNQPQH

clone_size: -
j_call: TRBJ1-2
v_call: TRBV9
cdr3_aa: ASSEGQGYGYT

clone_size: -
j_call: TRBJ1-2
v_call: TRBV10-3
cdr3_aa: AISEKVQGGGYT

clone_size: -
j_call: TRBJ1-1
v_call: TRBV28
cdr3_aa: ASSSLRGHTEAF

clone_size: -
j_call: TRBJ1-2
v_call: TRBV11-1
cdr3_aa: ASSLTGLSNYGYT

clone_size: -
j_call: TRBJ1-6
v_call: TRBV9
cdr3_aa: ASSVAADSYNSPLH

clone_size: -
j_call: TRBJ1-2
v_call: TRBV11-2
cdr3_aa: ASSLDRRGDYGYT

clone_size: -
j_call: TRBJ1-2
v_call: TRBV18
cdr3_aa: ASSGTGGYGYT

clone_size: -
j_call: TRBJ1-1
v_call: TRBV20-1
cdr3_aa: SAKDSREAF

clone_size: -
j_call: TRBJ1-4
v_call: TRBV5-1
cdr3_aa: ASSLNGGIYEKLF

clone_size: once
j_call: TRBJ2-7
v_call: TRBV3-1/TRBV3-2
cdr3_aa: ASSQDPGAYEQY

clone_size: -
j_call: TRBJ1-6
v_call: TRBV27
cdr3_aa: ASSLEAYNSPLH

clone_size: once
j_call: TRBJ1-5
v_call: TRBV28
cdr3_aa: ASSLVFGDNQPQH

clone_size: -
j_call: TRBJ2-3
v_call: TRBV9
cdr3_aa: ASSPRMVPVAGEEDTQY

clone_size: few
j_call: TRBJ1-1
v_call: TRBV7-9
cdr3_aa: ASRTEGPGAEAF

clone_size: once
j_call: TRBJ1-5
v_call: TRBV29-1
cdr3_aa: SVAGQGTGQPQH

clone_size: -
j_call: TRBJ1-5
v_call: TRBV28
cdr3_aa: ASSPRGNQPQH

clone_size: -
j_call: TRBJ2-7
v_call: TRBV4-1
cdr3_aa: ASSQGQGTSYEQY

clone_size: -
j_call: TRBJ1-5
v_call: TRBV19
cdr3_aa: ASSLPTTGNQPQH

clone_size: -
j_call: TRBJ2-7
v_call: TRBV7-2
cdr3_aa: ASSLALTGYEQY

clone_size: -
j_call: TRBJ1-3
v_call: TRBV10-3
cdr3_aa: AISESTGAGNTIY

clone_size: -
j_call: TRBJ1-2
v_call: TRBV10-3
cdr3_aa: AISRANYGYT

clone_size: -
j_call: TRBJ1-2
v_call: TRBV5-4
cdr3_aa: ASSFYLYYGYT

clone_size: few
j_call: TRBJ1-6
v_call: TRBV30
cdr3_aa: AWTIAWTGRLSGSPLH

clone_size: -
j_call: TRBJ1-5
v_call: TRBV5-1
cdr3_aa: ASSPGQGDQPQH

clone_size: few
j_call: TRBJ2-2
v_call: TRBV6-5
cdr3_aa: ATNTNTGELF